This T cell receptor (beta chain) came from a study of PD-1 blockade in classical Hodgkin lymphoma. Broader study findings: The authors excluded patients who started nivolumab under 1 year after ASCT. The causes of the repertoire differences, possibly disease activity or prior therapy, remain undefined. Newly diagnosed patients had baseline TCR diversity that was reportedly lower than that of healthy donors. Prior to therapy, complete responders displayed diversity much like that of newly diagnosed patients.

In the case of this clone: Its antigen is unidentified.

After removal of 1 base from V and 1 base from J, the junction contained 0 bases not matched to a gene. Germline CDR1 MRHNA, CDR2 SNTAGT. This CDR3 is built from 15 residues. Every patient relapsed after autologous stem cell transplantation, and brentuximab vedotin exposure varied. Data came from immunoSEQ multiplex PCR; TCRdb stores just in-frame clones and leaves some out. The sample consists of roughly 35,000 clones, almost 90% of them appearing once. The sequencing here drew on peripheral blood mononuclear cells (PBMCs), taken before the second cycle of nivolumab. This rearrangement joins TRBV6-4 to TRBJ2-3; 9 positions match TRBD2. This clonotype was obtained from a human donor with classical Hodgkin lymphoma. The CDR3 coding sequence is TGTGCCAGCAGTGACTTAGCGGGAGGCACAGATACGCAGTATTTT. It is translated as CASSDLAGGTDTQYF.